The sequence of this T cell receptor (beta chain) was determined in a study of blood T cell repertoires in COVID-19. At the level of the study: The samples span acute and convalescent COVID-19 from the United States, Italy and Spain. T cells, B-cell-depleted T cells, or PBMCs supplied cDNA or gDNA.

This CDR3 is 19 amino acids long. Germline V CDR1 and CDR2: LNHDA, SQIVND (reference sequence). The V segment lost 9 bases and the J segment 1 base; nucleotides outside the gene matches: 19. In the original analysis: Amplification of reference gene primers provided the estimated nucleated cell counts. The table came from immunoSEQ multiplex PCR; TCRdb's copy has only in-frame clones and leaves some out. V and J calls and clone size are as listed in that table; D and trimming were resolved from the DNA. Of 180,000 or so clones listed, around 90% are singletons. V is TRBV19 and J is TRBJ1-5; 9 bases agree with TRBD1. The clonotype was recovered from a man in his forties with acute or convalescent COVID-19. What was sequenced was peripheral blood. CDR3 sequence reads: CASPTGQGPIDRSNQPQHF. Here the CDR3 DNA reads TGTGCCAGCCCCACGGGACAGGGCCCAATAGATCGAAGCAATCAGCCCCAGCATTTT.